This TCR beta chain was captured by sequencing in a study of blood T cell repertoires in COVID-19. Study background: Symptom resolution, clearance, or two negative PCRs marked the recovered donors of Cohort 3.

Clinical history reported by participants formed the basis on which cohorts were assigned. This CDR3 spans 12 amino acids. Trimming removed 4 bases from V and 8 bases from J, with 11 bases in between. Per germline, CDR1 MNHEY and CDR2 SMNVEV (reference sequence). The table came from immunoSEQ multiplex PCR; TCRdb's copy has only in-frame clones and leaves some out. The table lists about 400,000 clones, about 90% of them singletons. The chain recombines TRBV27 with TRBJ1-1; tentative D call: TRBD1 (5 bases). This clonotype was obtained from a man aged 35-49 years in a cohort exposed to, infected with or recovered from COVID-19 (not recorded which). Sequences were obtained from PBMCs or T cells enriched from blood (not recorded which). Here the CDR3 reads CASSSRVGEAFF. In nucleotides, the CDR3 is TGTGCCAGCAGTTCCAGGGTAGGGGAAGCTTTCTTT.